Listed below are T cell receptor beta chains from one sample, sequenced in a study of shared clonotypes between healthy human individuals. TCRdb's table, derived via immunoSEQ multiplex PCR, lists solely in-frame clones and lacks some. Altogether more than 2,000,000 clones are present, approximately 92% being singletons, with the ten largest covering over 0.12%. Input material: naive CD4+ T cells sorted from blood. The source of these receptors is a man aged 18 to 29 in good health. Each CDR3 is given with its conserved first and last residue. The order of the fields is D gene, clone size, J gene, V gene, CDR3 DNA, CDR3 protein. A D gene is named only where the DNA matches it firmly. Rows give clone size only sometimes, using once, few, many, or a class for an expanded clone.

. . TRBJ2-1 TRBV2 TGTGCCAGCAGGGCGAGAGGCAATTCCTACAATGAGCAGTTCTTC CASRARGNSYNEQFF
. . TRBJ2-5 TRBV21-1 TGTGCCAGCAGCATTTATTCGGGGGCGTGGGAGACCCAGTACTTC CASSIYSGAWETQYF
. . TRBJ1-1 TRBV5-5 TGTGCCAGCCCCTTAGTCCGGGGAAGGCTGAGCACTGAAGCTTTCTTT CASPLVRGRLSTEAFF
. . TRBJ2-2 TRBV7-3 TGTGCCAGCAGCTTAATGGGACGGAACACCGGGGAGCTGTTTTTT CASSLMGRNTGELFF
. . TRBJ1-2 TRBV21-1 TGTGCCAGCAGCAAAGAAGGCGGATCTTCCAACAGGGTGTGGTATGGCTACACCTTC CASSKEGGSSNRVWYGYTF
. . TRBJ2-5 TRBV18 TGTGCCAGCTCACCGGACAACCAAGAGACCCAGTACTTC CASSPDNQETQYF
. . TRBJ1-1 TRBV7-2 TGTGCCAGCAGCTTAGCGATGTACACTGAAGCTTTCTTT CASSLAMYTEAFF
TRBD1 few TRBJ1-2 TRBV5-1 TGCGCCAGCAGCTTGGAGGGACAGGTCTCAGGCTACACCTTC CASSLEGQVSGYTF
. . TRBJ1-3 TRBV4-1 TGCGCCAGCAGCCAAGAAGAGACGATCTCTGGAAACACCATATATTTT CASSQEETISGNTIYF
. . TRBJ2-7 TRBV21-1 TGTGCCAGCAGCAAATCGGGAGAGCAGTACTTC CASSKSGEQYF
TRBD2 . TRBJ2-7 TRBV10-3 TGTGCCATCAGGGATAGGTCCAGCGGGGGAATCTACGAGCAGTACTTC CAIRDRSSGGIYEQYF
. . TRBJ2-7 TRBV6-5 TGTGCCAGCAGTTACAGGGAAGGAGGACCTCAGTACTTC CASSYREGGPQYF
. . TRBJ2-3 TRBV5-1 TGCGCCAGCAGCTTGGCCAGTGATACGCAGTATTTT CASSLASDTQYF
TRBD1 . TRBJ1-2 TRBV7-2 TGTGCCAGCAGCTCAAGGACAGGGACCTATGGCTACACCTTC CASSSRTGTYGYTF
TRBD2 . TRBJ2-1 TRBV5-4 TGTGCCAGCAGCTTGGGGGGACTAGCTACTTACAATGAGCAGTTCTTC CASSLGGLATYNEQFF
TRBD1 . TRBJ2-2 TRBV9 TGTGCCAGCAGCTCCCCAGGGACAGAGAACACCGGGGAGCTGTTTTTT CASSSPGTENTGELFF
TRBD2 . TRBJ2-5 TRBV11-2 TGTGCCAGCAGCCCGGGAGGGCTAGCGGGAGGGTCGGGAGAGACCCAGTACTTC CASSPGGLAGGSGETQYF
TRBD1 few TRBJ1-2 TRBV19 TGTGCCAGTAGTAGTTGGGGGACAGGAGGCTATGGCTACACCTTC CASSSWGTGGYGYTF
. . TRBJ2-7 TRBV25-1 TGTGCCAGCAGTGAGAATTGGGGGCTGGGGCAGTACTTC CASSENWGLGQYF
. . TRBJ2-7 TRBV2 TGTGCCAGCAGGGTGGACTCAAAAAGCTCCTACGAGCAGTACTTC CASRVDSKSSYEQYF
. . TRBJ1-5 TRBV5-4 TGTGCCAGCAGCATTGACAGAAGCAATCAGCCCCAGCATTTT CASSIDRSNQPQHF
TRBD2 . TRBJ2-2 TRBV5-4 TGTGCCAGCAGCCCAGCGGGGAACGGGGAGCTGTTTTTT CASSPAGNGELFF
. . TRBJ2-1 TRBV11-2 TGTGCCAGCAGCTCAATCAGGGGTTCCTCCAATGAGCAGTTCTTC CASSSIRGSSNEQFF
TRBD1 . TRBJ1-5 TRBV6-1 TGTGCCAGCAGTCAAACAGGGGCCCGCAATCAGCCCCAGCATTTT CASSQTGARNQPQHF
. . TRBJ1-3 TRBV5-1 TGCGCCAGCAGCTTTGGAGGAGACGGAAACACCATATATTTT CASSFGGDGNTIYF
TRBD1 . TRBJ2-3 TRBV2 TGTGCCAGCAGTCCCCGGGACAGGGGTTCGGATACGCAGTATTTT CASSPRDRGSDTQYF
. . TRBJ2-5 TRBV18 TGTGCCAGCTCACCACCGGGGGTAGAGACCCAGTACTTC CASSPPGVETQYF
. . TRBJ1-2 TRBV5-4 TGTGCCAGCAGCTTGGCGGGGTCTCGCTTCTATGGCTACACCTTC CASSLAGSRFYGYTF
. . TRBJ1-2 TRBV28 TGTGCCAGCAGTTTACAGGGTTTTGGCTATGGCTACACCTTC CASSLQGFGYGYTF
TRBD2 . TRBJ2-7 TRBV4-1 TGCGCCAGCAGCCAAGTAGGGGCGGGAGCCATCTACGAGCAGTACTTC CASSQVGAGAIYEQYF
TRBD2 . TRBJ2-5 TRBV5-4 TGTGCCAGCAGCCCACGACTAGCGGGAGGGGGCCAAGAGACCCAGTACTTC CASSPRLAGGGQETQYF
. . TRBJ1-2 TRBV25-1 TGTGCCAGCAGTGAAACCGGGGGTGGTGGCTACACCTTC CASSETGGGGYTF
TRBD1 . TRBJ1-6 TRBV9 TGTGCCAGCAGCGCCCAAGGACAGGGAGAAGCCCTCCACTTT CASSAQGQGEALHF
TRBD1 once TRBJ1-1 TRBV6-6 TGTGCCAGCAGGGCCGGGACAGGGGGCCCCCGGCCTGAAGCTTTCTTT CASRAGTGGPRPEAFF